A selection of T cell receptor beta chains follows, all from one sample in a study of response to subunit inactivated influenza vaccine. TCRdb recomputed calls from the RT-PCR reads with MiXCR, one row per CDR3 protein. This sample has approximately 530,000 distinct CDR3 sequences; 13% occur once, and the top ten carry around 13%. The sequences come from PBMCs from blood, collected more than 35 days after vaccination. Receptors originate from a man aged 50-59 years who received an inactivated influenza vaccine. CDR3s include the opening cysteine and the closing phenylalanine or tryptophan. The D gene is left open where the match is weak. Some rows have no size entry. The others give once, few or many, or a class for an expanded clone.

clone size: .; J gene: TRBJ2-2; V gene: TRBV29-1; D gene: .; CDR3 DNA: TGCAGCGCAGGCAATGATAACGGCCTGTTTTTT; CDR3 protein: CSAGNDNGLFF
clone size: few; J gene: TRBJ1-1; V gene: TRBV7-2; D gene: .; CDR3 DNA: TGTGCCAGCAGACAAGACACCGGGACGGTGAACACTGAAGCTTTCTTT; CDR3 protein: CASRQDTGTVNTEAFF
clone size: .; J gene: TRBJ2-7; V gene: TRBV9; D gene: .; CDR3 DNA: TGTGCCAGCAGCGTAGGGGTAATTACCTACGAGCAGTACTTC; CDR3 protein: CASSVGVITYEQYF
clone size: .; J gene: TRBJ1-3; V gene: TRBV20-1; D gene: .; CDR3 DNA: TGCAGTGCTAGAGATCGGTATCCCTCTGGAAACACCATATATTTT; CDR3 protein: CSARDRYPSGNTIYF
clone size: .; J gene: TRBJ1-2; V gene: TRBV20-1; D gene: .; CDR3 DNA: TGCAGTGCTAAGGGGGTGGGCTATGGCTACACCTTC; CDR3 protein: CSAKGVGYGYTF
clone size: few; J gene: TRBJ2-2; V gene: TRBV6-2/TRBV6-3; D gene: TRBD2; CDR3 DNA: TGTGCCAGCAGAACAGGACTAGCGGGAGGCTTGACCGGGGAGCTGTTTTTT; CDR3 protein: CASRTGLAGGLTGELFF
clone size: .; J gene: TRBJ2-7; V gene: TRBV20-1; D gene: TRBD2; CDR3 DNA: TGCAGTGCCCGCATAGGGGAGGGTCCCTACGAGCAGTACTTC; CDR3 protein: CSARIGEGPYEQYF
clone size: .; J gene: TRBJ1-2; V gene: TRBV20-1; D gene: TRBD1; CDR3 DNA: TGCAGTGCTCGGGAGGCAGGGGGCGGTGGTGGCTACACCTTC; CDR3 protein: CSAREAGGGGGYTF
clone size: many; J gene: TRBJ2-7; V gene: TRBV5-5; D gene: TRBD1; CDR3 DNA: TGTGCCAGCAGCCCCCAAGACAGGGACGAGCAGTACTTC; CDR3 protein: CASSPQDRDEQYF
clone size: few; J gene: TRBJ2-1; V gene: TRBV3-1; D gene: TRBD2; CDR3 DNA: TGTGCCAGCAGCCGCGGGGGGACGAAATACAATGAGCAGTTCTTC; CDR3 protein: CASSRGGTKYNEQFF
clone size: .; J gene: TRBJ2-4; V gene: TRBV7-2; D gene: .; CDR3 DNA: TGTGCCAGCAGCTTCGGGGTGGGAAACATTCAGTACTTC; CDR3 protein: CASSFGVGNIQYF
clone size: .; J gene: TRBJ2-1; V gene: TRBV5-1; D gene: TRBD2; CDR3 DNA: TGCGCCAGCAGCTACGGGGGGGTTGCCTACAATGAGCAGTTCTTC; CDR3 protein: CASSYGGVAYNEQFF
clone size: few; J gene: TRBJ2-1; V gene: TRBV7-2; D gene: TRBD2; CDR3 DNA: TGTGCCAGCAGCATACCGGGACTAGCGTCCAATGAGCAGTTCTTC; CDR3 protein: CASSIPGLASNEQFF
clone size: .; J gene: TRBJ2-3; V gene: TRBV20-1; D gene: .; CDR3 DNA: TGCAGTGCTAGAGAACGCAATACGCAGTATTTT; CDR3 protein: CSARERNTQYF
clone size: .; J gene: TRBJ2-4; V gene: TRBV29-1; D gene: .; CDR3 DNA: TGCAGCGTTGGGGATCAGGGGGCCAAAAACATTCAGTACTTC; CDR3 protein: CSVGDQGAKNIQYF
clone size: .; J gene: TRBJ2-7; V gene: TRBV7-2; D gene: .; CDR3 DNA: TGTGCCAGCGGGGAACAGGACTCCTACGAGCAGTACTTC; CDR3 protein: CASGEQDSYEQYF
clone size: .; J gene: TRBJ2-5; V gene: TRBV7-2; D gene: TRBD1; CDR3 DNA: TGTGCCAGCAGCTTAGAGACAGGGCTTCAAGAGACCCAGTACTTC; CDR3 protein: CASSLETGLQETQYF
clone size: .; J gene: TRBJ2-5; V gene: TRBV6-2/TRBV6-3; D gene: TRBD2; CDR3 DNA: TGTGCCAGCAGTTACGGACTAGCGGAGAAACAAGAGACCCAGTACTTC; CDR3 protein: CASSYGLAEKQETQYF
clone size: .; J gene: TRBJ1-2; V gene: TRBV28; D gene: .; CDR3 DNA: TGTGCCAGCAGTTTCGGACAGCGCTATGGCTACACCTTC; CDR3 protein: CASSFGQRYGYTF
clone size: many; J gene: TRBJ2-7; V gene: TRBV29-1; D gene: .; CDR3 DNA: TGCAGCGTTGCGTCGGGGAGTACCAAGCAGTACTTC; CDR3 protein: CSVASGSTKQYF
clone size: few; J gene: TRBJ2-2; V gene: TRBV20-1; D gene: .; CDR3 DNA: TGCAGTGCTAGGGGTCGATGGGGGAACACCGGGGAGCTGTTTTTT; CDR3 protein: CSARGRWGNTGELFF
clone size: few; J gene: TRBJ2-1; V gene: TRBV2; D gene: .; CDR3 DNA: TGTGCCAGCAGTGAAGGGACAGAGGTTGAGCAGTTCTTC; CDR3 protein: CASSEGTEVEQFF
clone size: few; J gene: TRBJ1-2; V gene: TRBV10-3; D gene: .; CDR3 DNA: TGTGCCATCAGTGCCGGGGGGGCGTTTGGCTACACCTTC; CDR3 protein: CAISAGGAFGYTF
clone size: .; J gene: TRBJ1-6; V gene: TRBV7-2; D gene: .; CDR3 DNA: TGTGCCAGCAGCTTATCTCAGGGTTCCTATAATTCACCCCTCCACTTT; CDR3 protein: CASSLSQGSYNSPLHF
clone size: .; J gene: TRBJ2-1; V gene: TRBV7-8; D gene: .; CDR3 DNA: TGTGCCAGCAGCTTAGCGCCGGGTCTCTCAAGCTCCTACAATGAGCAGTTCTTC; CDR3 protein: CASSLAPGLSSSYNEQFF
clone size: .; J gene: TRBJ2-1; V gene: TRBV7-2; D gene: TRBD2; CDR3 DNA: TGTGCCAGCAGCTTCGAAAGCGGGAGAGCTAATGAGCAGTTCTTC; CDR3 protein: CASSFESGRANEQFF
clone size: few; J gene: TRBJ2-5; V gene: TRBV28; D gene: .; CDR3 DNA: TGTGCCAGCTCTACGGCAACACAAGAGACCCAGTACTTC; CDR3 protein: CASSTATQETQYF
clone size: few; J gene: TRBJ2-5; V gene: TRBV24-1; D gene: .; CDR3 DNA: TGTGCCACCAGTGACTCCGGGACATACCAAGAGACCCAGTACTTC; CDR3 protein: CATSDSGTYQETQYF
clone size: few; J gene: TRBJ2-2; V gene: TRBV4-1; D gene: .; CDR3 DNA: TGCGCCAGCAGCCACCTATGGAGGGGGCAGCAAAAGCTGTTTTTT; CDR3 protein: CASSHLWRGQQKLFF
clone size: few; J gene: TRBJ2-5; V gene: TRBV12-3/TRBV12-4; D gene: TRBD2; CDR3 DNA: TGTGCCAGCAGTTCCACTAATAGCGGGACTCAGTACTTC; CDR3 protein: CASSSTNSGTQYF
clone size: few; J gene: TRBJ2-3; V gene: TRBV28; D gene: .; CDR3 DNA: TGTGCCAGCAGTACGAACCGGGACACCTCCTTTGGTACGCAGTATTTT; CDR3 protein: CASSTNRDTSFGTQYF
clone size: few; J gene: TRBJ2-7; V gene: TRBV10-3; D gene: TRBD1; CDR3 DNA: TGTGCCAGCCGCCGGGACAGCTACTACGAGCAGTACTTC; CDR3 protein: CASRRDSYYEQYF
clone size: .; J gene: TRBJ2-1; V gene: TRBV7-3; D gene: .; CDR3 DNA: TGTGCCAGCAGCTCCAGATGGATGGACAATGAGCAGTTCTTC; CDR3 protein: CASSSRWMDNEQFF
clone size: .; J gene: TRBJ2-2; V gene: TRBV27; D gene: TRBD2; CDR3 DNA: TGTGCCAGCAGTTTATCGAGCCTTAGCGGGAGCCACGGGGAGCTGTTTTTT; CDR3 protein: CASSLSSLSGSHGELFF
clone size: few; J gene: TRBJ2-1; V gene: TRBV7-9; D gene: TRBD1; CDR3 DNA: TGTGCCAGCAGCCCGAGACAGGGTAGCAATGAGCAGTTCTTC; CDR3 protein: CASSPRQGSNEQFF
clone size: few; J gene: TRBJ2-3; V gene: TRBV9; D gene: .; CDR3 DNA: TGTGCCAGCAGCGTAGAGGGCAGGAACACAGATACGCAGTATTTT; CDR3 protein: CASSVEGRNTDTQYF
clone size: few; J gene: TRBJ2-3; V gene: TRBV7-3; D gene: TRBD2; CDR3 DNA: TGTGCCAGCAGCCCGAAAGCGGGAGGGCCCACAGATACGCAGTATTTT; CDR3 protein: CASSPKAGGPTDTQYF
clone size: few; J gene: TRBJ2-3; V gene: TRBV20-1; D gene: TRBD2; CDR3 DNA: TGCAGTGCTAGGGAACAGCGGGGGGGCACAGATACGCAGTATTTT; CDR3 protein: CSAREQRGGTDTQYF
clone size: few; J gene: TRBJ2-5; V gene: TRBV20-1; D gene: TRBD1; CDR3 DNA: TGCAGTGCTAGAGACAGGGGGCGCGAGGAGACCCAGTACTTC; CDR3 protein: CSARDRGREETQYF
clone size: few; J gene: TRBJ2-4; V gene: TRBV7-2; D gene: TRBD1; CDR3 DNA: TGTGCCAGCAGCTTAGGAGTCCAGGGGGCTGTCAAAAACATTCAGTACTTC; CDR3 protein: CASSLGVQGAVKNIQYF
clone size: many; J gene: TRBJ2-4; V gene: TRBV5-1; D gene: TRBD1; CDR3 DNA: TGCGCCAGCAGCCCAACGGACAGGGCCAAAAACATTCAGTACTTC; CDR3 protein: CASSPTDRAKNIQYF
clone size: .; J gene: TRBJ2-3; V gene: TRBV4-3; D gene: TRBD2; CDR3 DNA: TGCGCCAGCAGCCAACCAGCGGGAGGGTCGGATACGCAGTATTTT; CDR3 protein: CASSQPAGGSDTQYF
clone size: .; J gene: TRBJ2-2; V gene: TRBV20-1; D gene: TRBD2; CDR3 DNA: TGCAGTGCCAGGGAGGGGACGGGGAACACCGGGGAGCTGTTTTTT; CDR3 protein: CSAREGTGNTGELFF
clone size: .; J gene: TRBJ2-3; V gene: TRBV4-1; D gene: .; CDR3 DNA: TGCGCCAGCAGCCAATTTGGACAGAGCACAGATACGCAGTATTTT; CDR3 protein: CASSQFGQSTDTQYF
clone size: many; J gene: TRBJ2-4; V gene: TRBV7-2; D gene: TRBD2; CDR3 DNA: TGTGCCAGCAGCTCCTGGACTAGCGGGCTAGCCAAAAACATTCAGTACTTC; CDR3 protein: CASSSWTSGLAKNIQYF
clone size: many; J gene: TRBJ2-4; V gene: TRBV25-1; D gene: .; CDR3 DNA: TGTGCCAGCAGTGACGACAGGTGGGGCATTCAGTACTTC; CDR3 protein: CASSDDRWGIQYF
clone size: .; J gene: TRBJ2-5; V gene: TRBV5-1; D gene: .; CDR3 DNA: TGCGCCAGCAGCGTCACATTCAGGGAGACCCAGTACTTC; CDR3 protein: CASSVTFRETQYF
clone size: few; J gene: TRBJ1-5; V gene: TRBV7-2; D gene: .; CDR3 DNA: TGTGCCAGCAGCCAAGGGGTGGCTCAGCCCCAGCATTTT; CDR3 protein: CASSQGVAQPQHF
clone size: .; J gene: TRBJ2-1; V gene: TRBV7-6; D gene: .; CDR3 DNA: TGTGCCAGCAGCTTTGTCACTACCTCCCACATATTCAATGAGCAGTTCTTC; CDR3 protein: CASSFVTTSHIFNEQFF
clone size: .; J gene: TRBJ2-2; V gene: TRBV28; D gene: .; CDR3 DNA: TGTGCCAGCAGTTTGCCAGGGAAAACCGGGGAGCTGTTTTTT; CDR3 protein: CASSLPGKTGELFF
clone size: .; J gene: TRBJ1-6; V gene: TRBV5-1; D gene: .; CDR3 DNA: TGCGCCAGCAGCTCAAGCGGGATTGAGTCACCCCTCCACTTT; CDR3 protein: CASSSSGIESPLHF
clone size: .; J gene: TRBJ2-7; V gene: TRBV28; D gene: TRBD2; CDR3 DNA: TGTGCCAGCAGTTTAGTACTAGCGGGACCACGGGAGCAGTACTTC; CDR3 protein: CASSLVLAGPREQYF
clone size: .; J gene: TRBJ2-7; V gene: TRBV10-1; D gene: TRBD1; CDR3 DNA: TGCGCCAGCAGCGGGACAGGGAGAGAGGACGAGCAGTACTTC; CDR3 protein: CASSGTGREDEQYF
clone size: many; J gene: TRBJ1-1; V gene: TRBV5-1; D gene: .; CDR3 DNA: TGCGCCAGCAGAGTTGCGGGGGGGAACACTGAAGCTTTCTTT; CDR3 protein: CASRVAGGNTEAFF
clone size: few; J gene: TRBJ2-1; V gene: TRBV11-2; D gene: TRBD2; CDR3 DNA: TGTGCCAGCAGCTTACTGGGGCGGGTTCTAGCGGGTAACAATGAGCAGTTCTTC; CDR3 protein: CASSLLGRVLAGNNEQFF